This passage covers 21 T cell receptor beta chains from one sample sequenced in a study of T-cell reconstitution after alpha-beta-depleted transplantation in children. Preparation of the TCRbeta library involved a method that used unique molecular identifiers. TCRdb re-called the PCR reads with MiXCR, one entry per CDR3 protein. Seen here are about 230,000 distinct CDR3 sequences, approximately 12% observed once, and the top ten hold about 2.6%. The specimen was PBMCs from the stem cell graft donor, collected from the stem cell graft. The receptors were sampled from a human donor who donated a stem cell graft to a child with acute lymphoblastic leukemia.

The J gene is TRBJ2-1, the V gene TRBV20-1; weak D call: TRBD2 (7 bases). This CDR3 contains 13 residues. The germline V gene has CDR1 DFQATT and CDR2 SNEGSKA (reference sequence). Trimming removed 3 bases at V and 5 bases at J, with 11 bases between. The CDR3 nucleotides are TGCAGTGCTAGCGGGGGGCCAAACAATGAGCAGTTCTTC. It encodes CSASGGPNNEQFF.

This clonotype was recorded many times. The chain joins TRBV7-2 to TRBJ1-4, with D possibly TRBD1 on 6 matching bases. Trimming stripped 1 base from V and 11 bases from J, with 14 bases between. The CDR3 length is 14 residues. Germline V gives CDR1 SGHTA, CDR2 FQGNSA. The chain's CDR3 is CASSLEGVHGKLFF. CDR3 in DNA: TGTGCCAGCAGCTTAGAGGGGGTTCATGGGAAACTGTTTTTT.

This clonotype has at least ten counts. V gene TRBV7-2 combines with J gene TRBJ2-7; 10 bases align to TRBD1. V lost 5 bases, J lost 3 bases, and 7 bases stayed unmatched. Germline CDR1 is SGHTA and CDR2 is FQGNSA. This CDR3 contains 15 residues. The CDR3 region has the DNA TGTGCCAGCAGCGCGAGGACAGGGGGTAGCTACGAGCAGTACTTC. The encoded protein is CASSARTGGSYEQYF.

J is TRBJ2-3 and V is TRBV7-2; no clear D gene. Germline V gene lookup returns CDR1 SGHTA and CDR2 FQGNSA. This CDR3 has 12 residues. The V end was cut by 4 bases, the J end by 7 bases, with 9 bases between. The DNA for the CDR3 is TGTGCCAGCAGCTCAAGGGCAAATACGCAGTATTTT. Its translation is CASSSRANTQYF.

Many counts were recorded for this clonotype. As DNA, the CDR3 is TGTGCCAGCAGCTCTCTCACCAGGGACACCGGGGAGCTGTTTTTT. This gives the protein CASSSLTRDTGELFF. The chain combines TRBV5-6 with TRBJ2-2, with D possibly matching TRBD1 (5 bases). CDR1 SGHDT and CDR2 YYEEEE come from the germline V gene. This CDR3 spans 15 amino acids. The V and J ends lost 3 bases and 3 bases respectively, with 12 bases between them.

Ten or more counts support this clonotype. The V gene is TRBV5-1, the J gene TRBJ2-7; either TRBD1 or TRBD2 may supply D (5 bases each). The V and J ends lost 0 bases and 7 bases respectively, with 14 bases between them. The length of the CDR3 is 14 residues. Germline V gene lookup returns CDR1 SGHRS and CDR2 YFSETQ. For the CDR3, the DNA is TGCGCCAGCAGCTTGGGGCAGGGAACGGGGGAGCAGTACTTC. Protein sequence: CASSLGQGTGEQYF.

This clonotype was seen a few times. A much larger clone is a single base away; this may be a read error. CDR3: CASSLVWGSGANGLTF. The CDR3 bases are TGTGCCAGCAGTTTAGTTTGGGGGTCTGGGGCCAACGGCCTGACTTTC. The chain carries TRBV28 and TRBJ2-6; TRBD1 or TRBD2 may be the D gene (5 bases each). Germline CDR1 and CDR2: MDHEN and SYDVKM. The CDR3 spans 16 residues.

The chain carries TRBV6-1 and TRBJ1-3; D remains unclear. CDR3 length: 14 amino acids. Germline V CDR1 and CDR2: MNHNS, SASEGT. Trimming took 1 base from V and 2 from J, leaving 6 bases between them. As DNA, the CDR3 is TGTGCCAGCAGTGAAGACTACACTGGAAACACCATATATTTT. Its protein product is CASSEDYTGNTIYF.

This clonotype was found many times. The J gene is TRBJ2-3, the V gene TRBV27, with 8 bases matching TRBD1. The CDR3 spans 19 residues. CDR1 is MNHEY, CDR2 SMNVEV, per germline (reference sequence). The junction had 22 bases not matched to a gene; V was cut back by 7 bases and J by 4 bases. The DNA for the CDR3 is TGTGCCAGCAAACAAACCCGCAGTTCGGACAGGGTGTCGTCAGATACGCAGTATTTT. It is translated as CASKQTRSSDRVSSDTQYF.

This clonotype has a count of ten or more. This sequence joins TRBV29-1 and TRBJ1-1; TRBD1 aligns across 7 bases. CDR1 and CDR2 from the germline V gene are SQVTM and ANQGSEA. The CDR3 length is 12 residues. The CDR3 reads CSCDRANTEAFF. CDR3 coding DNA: TGCAGTTGCGACAGGGCGAACACTGAAGCTTTCTTT.

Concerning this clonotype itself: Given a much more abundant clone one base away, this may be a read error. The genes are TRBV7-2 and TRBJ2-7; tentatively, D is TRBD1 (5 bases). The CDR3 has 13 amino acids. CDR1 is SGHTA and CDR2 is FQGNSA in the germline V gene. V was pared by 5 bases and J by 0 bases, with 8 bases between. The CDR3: CASSMTVSYEQYF. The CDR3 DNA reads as TGTGCCAGCAGCATGACAGTCTCCTACGAGCAGTACTTC.

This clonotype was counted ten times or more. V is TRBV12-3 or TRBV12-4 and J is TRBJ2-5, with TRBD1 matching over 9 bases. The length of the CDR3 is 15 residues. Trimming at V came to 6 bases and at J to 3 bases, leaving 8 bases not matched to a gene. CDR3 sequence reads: CASRLYRDREETQYF. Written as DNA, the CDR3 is TGTGCCAGCAGGCTTTACCGGGACAGGGAAGAGACCCAGTACTTC.

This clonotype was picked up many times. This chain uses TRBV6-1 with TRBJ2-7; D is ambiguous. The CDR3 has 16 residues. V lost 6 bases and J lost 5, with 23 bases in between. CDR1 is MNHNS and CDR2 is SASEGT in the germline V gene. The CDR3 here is CASSPQFAMGGHEQYF. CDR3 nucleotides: TGTGCCAGCAGCCCCCAATTCGCCATGGGCGGCCACGAGCAGTACTTC.

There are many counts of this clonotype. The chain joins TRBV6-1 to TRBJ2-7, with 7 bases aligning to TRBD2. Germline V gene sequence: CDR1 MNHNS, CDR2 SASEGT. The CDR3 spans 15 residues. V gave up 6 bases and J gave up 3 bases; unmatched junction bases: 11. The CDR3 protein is CASSGTSDLFYEQYF. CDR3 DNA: TGTGCCAGCAGCGGCACTAGCGACTTATTCTACGAGCAGTACTTC.

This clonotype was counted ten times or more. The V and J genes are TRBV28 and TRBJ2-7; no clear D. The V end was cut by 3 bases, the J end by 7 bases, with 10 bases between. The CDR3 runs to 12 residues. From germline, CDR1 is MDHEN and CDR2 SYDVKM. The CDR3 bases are TGTGCCAGCAGTTTGTTGTCGCTAGAGCAGTACTTC. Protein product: CASSLLSLEQYF.

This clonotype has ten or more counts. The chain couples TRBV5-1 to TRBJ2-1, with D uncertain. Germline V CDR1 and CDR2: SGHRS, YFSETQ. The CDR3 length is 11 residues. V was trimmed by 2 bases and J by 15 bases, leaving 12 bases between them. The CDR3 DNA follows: TGCGCCAGCAGCTTAGTCCCTCGGCCGTTCTTC. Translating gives CASSLVPRPFF.

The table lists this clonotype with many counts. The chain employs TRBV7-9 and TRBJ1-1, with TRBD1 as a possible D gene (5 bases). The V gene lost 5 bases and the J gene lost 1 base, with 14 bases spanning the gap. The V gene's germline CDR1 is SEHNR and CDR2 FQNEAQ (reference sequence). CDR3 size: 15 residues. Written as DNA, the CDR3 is TGTGCCAGCAGCCCCCAGACAGCGGCGAACACTGAAGCTTTCTTT. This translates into CASSPQTAANTEAFF. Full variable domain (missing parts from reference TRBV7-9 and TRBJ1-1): DTGVSQNPRHKITKRGQNVTFRCDPISEHNRLYWYRQTLGQGPEFLTYFQNEAQLEKSRLLSDRFSAERPKGSFSTLEIQRTEQGDSAMYLCASSPQTAANTEAFFGQGTRLTVV.

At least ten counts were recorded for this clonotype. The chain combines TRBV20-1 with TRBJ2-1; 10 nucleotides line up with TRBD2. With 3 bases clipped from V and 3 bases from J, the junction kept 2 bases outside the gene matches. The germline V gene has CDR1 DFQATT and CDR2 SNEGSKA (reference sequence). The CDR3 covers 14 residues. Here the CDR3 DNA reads TGCAGTGCTAGTATAGCGGGAGGCTACAATGAGCAGTTCTTC. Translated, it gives CSASIAGGYNEQFF.

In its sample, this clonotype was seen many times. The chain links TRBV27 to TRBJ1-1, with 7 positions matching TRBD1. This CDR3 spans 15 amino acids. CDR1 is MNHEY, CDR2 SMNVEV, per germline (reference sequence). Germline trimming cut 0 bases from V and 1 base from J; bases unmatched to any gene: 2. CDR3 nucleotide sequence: TGTGCCAGCAGTTTATCAACAGGGGCGAACACTGAAGCTTTCTTT. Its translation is CASSLSTGANTEAFF.

The CDR3 loop reads CSANYLLVGVEETQYF. CDR3 coding DNA: TGCAGTGCCAACTATTTACTAGTCGGCGTAGAAGAGACCCAGTACTTC. The chain recombines TRBV20-1 with TRBJ2-5, with D perhaps TRBD2 (5 bases). Germline V gene lookup returns CDR1 DFQATT and CDR2 SNEGSKA (reference sequence). V lost 6 bases to trimming and J lost 3 bases, with 23 bases between them. This CDR3 spans 16 amino acids.

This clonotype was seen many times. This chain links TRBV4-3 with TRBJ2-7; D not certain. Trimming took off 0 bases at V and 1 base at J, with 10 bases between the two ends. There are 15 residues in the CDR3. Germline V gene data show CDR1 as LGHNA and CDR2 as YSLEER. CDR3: CASSQDWAESYEQYF. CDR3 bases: TGCGCCAGCAGCCAAGATTGGGCGGAATCCTACGAGCAGTACTTC.